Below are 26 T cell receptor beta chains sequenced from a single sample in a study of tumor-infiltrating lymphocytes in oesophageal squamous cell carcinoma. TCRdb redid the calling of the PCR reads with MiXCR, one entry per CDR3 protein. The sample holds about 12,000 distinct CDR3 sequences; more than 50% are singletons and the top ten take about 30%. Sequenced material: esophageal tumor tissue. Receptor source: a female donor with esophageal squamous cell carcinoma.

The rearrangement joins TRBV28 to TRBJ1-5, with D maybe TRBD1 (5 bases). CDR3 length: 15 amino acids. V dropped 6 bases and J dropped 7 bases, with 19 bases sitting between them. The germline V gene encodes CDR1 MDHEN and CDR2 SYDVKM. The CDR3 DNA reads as TGTGCCAGCAGCCAGCCGGCGTTGGGGGGACAGCCCCAGCATTTT. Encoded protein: CASSQPALGGQPQHF.

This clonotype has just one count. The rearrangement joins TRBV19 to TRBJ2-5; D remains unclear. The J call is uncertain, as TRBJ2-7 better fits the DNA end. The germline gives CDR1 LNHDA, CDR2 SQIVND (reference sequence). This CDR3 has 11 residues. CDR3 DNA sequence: TGTGCCAGTAGTACCAAGCACGAGCAGTACTTC. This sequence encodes CASSTKHEQYF.

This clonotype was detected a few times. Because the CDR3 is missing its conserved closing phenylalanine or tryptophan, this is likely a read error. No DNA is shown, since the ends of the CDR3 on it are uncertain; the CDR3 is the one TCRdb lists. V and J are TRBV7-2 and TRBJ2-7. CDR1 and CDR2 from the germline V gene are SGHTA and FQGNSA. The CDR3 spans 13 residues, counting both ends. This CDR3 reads CASSLHYEQYFGS.

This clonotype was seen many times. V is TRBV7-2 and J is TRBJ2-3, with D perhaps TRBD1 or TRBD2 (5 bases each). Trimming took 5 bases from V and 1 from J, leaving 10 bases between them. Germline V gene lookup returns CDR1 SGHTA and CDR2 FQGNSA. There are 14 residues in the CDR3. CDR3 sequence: CASSPLGRTDTQYF. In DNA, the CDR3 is TGTGCCAGCAGCCCCTTGGGACGCACAGATACGCAGTATTTT.

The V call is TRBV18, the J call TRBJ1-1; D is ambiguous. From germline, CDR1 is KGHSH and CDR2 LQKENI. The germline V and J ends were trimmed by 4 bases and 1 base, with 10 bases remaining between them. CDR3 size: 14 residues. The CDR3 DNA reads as TGTGCCAGCTCACGGCTCAGTGAGAACACTGAAGCTTTCTTT. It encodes CASSRLSENTEAFF. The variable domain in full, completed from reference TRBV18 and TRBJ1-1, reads NAGVMQNPRHLVRRRGQEARLRCSPMKGHSHVYWYRQLPEEGLKFMVYLQKENIIDESGMPKERFSAEFPKEGPSILRIQQVVRGDSAAYFCASSRLSENTEAFFGQGTRLTVV.

This chain's CDR3 is CASSSTSGGGAEQFF. The CDR3 coding sequence is TGTGCCAGCAGCTCGACTAGCGGGGGGGGGGCTGAGCAGTTCTTC. The chain couples TRBV7-3 to TRBJ2-1; 14 bases agree with TRBD2. V shed 4 bases, J shed 9 bases, and the junction held 5 bases outside the gene matches. Germline-derived CDR1 and CDR2 are SGHTA and FQGTGA. CDR3 length: 15 residues.

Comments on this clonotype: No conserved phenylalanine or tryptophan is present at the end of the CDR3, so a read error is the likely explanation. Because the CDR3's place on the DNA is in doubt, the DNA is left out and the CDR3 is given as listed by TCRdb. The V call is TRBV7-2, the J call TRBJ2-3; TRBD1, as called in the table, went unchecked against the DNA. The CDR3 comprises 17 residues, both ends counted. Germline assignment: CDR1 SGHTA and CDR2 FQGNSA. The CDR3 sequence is CASSLGGQTYNEQFFGS.

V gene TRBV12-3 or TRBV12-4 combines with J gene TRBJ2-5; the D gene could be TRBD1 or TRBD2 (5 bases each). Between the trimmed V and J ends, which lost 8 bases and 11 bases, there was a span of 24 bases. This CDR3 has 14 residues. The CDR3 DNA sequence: TGTGCCAGCGAATCGGGACGGTCCTACAATGAGCAGTACTTC. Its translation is CASESGRSYNEQYF.

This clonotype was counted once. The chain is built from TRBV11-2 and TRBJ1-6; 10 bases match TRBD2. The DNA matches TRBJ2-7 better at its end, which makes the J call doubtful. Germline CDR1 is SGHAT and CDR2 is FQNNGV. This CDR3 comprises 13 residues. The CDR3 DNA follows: TGTGCCAGCGGAGCGGGAGGGCCGGGAGAGCAGTACTTC. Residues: CASGAGGPGEQYF.

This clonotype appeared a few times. The CDR3: CASSGSGGVFDTQYF. DNA of the CDR3: TGTGCCAGCAGCGGGTCCGGTGGGGTGTTTGATACGCAGTATTTT. The chain carries TRBV7-3 and TRBJ2-3; no reliable D call. CDR1 is SGHTA and CDR2 is FQGTGA in the germline V gene. V shed 5 bases and J shed 6 bases, with 18 bases lying between them. This CDR3 contains 15 residues.

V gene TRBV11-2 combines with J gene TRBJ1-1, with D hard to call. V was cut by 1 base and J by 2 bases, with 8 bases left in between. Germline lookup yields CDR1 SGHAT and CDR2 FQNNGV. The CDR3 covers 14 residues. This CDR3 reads CASSLGPGNTEAFF. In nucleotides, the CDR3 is TGTGCCAGCAGCTTAGGCCCCGGAAACACTGAAGCTTTCTTT.

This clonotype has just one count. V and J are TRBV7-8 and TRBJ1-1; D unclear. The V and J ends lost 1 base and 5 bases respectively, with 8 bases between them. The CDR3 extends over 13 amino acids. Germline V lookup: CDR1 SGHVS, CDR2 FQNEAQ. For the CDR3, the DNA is TGTGCCAGCAGCTTAGTTTCAGGAACTGAAGCTTTCTTT. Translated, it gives CASSLVSGTEAFF. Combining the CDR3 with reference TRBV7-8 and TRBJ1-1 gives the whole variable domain GAGVSQSPRYKVAKRGQDVALRCDPISGHVSLFWYQQALGQGPEFLTYFQNEAQLDKSGLPSDRFFAERPEGSVSTLKIQRTQQEDSAVYLCASSLVSGTEAFFGQGTRLTVV.

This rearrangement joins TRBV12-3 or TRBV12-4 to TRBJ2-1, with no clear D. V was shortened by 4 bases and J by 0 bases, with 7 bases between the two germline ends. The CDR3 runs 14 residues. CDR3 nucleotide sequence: TGTGCCAGCAGTTACGTCAGCTCCTACAATGAGCAGTTCTTC. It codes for CASSYVSSYNEQFF.

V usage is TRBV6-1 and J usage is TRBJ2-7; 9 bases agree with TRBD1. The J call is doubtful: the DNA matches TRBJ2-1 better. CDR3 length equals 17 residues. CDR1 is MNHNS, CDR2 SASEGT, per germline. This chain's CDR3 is CASSELSGTGSYNEQFF. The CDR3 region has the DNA TGTGCCAGCAGTGAACTGAGTGGGACAGGGTCATACAATGAGCAGTTCTTC.

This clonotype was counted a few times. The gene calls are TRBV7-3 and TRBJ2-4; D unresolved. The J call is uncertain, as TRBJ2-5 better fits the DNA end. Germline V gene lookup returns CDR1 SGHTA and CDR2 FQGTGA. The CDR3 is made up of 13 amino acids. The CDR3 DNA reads TGTGCCAGCAGCTTCGGCCGCGAAGAGACCCAGTACTTC. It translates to CASSFGREETQYF.

The CDR3 protein is CASSYRPLLTSGRSNEQYF. The CDR3, as DNA: TGTGCCAGCAGTTATAGACCCCTTCTGACTAGCGGGAGGAGCAATGAGCAGTACTTC. This sequence joins TRBV6-8 and TRBJ2-7; 13 nucleotides match TRBD2. With V trimmed by 3 bases and J by 7 bases, 18 bases remained unmatched. The CDR3 contains 19 residues. Germline assignment: CDR1 MNHGY and CDR2 SAAAGT.

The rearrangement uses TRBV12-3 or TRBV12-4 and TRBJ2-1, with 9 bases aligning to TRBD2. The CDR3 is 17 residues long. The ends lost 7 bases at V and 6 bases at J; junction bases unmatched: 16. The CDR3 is CASTAGRFSGRSNEQFF. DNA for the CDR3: TGTGCCAGCACCGCGGGTAGATTTAGCGGGAGATCCAATGAGCAGTTCTTC.

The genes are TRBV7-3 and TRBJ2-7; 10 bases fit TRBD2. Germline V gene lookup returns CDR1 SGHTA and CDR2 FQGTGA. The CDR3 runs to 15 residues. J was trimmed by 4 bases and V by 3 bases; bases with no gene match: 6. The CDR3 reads CASSFEASGSYEQYF. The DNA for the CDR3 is TGTGCCAGCAGCTTTGAGGCTAGCGGGAGTTACGAGCAGTACTTC.

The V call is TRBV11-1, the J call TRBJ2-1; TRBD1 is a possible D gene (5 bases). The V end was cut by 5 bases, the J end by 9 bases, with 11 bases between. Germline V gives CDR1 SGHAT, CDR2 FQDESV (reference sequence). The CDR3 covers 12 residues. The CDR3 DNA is TGTGCCAGCAGCACCTCAGGGATTGAGCAGTTCTTC. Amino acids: CASSTSGIEQFF.

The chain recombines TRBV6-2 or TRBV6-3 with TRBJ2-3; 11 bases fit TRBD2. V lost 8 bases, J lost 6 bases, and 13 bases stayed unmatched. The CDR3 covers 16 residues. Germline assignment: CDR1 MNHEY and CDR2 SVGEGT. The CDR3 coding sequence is TGTGCCAGCGGACCGGGACTAGCGGCCCGAGGGGATACGCAGTATTTT. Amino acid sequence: CASGPGLAARGDTQYF.

The CDR3 loop reads CASSPRGSGTWETQYF. CDR3 coding DNA: TGTGCCAGCAGCCCTCGGGGTAGCGGGACTTGGGAGACCCAGTACTTC. The chain couples TRBV7-6 to TRBJ2-5, with TRBD2 matching over 8 bases. V gave up 5 bases and J gave up 5 bases; unmatched junction bases: 13. The CDR3 contains 16 residues. From germline, CDR1 is SGHVS and CDR2 FNYEAQ.

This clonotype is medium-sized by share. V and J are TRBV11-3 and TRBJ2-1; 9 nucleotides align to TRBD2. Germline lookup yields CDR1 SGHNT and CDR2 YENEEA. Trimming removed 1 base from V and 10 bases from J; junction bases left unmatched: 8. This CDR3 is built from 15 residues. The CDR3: CASSLGTSALGEQFF. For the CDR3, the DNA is TGTGCCAGCAGCTTAGGGACTAGCGCTCTAGGAGAGCAGTTCTTC. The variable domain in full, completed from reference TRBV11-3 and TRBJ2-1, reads EAGVVQSPRYKIIEKKQPVAFWCNPISGHNTLYWYLQNLGQGPELLIRYENEEAVDDSQLPKDRFSAERLKGVDSTLKIQPAELGDSAVYLCASSLGTSALGEQFFGPGTRLTVL.

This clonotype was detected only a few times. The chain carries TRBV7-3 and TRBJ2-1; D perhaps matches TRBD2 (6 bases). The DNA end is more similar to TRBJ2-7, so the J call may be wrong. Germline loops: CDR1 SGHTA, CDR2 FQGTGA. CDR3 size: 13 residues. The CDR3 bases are TGTGCCAGCAGCCCTCGGAGGGGCTACGAGCAGTACTTC. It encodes CASSPRRGYEQYF.

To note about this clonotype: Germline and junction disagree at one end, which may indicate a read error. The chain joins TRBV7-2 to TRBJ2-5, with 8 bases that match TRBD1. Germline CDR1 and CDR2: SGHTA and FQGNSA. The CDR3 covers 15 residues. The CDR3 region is CATHRDRLHNSPLHF. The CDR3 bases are TGTGCCACTCACCGGGACAGGCTGCATAATTCACCCCTCCACTTC.

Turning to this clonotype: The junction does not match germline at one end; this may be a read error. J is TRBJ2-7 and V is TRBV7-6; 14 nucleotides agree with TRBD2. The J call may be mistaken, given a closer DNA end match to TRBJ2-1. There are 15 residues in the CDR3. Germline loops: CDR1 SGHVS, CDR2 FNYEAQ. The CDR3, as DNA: TGTGCTAGCAGCCAGGGACTAGCGGGGGCGGATGAGCAGTTCTTC. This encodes CASSQGLAGADEQFF.

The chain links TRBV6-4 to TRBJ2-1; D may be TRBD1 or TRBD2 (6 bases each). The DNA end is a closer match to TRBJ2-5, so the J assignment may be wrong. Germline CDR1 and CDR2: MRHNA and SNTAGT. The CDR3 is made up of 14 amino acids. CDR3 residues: CASRLSGAQETQYF. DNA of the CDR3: TGTGCCAGCAGGTTATCGGGGGCCCAAGAGACCCAGTACTTC.